This T cell receptor (beta chain) was profiled in a study of T cell responses to AZD1222 COVID-19 vaccine. TCRdb's table, derived via immunoSEQ multiplex PCR, lists solely in-frame clones and lacks some. This table holds fewer than 180,000 clones, around 94% found once. Study-wide results and caveats: Recipients of two AZD1222 doses showed rising Spike-specific TCR breadth and depth.

Details on this clone: Its target is not known.

V lost 4 bases and J lost 3; bases outside the gene matches: 8. The V gene's germline CDR1 is SEHNR and CDR2 FQNEAQ (reference sequence). The CDR3 is 15 amino acids. V usage is TRBV7-9 and J usage is TRBJ1-2; 7 bases fit TRBD1. The TCR originated in an adult in good health. The sample consisted of peripheral blood, taken on day 0 of AZD1222 vaccination. DNA of the CDR3: TGTGCCAGCAGCTCACCTCGAGGGACAGACTATGGCTACACCTTC. Its protein is CASSSPRGTDYGYTF.